The present entry profiles one T cell receptor (beta chain) with its context. Random-hexamer reverse transcription was applied to roughly 0.45 to 1 ug RNA. One entry per CDR3 protein, called by TCRdb with MiXCR from the immunoSEQ multiplex PCR reads. In the table there are 170,000 or so distinct CDR3 sequences, 85% to 95% of which are singletons. These data are taken from a study of CD8 T cells in Susac syndrome. Trimming removed 0 bases from V and 5 bases from J, with 20 bases in between. The CDR3 runs to 16 residues. Germline V gene sequence: CDR1 GTSNPN, CDR2 SVGIG (reference sequence). What was sequenced was CD8+ T cells from PBMCs. The sequence was collected from a human donor with multiple sclerosis. The rearrangement joins TRBV30 to TRBJ2-7; D gene uncertain. Here the CDR3 reads CAWSVLSRRLYDEQYF. The CDR3 DNA is TGTGCCTGGAGTGTACTGTCCAGGAGACTGTATGACGAGCAGTACTTC. Full variable domain (outside the CDR3, taken from reference TRBV30 and TRBJ2-7): SQTIHQWPATLVQPVGSPLSLECTVEGTSNPNLYWYRQAAGRGLQLLFYSVGIGQISSEVPQNLSASRPQDRQFILSSKKLLLSDSGFYLCAWSVLSRRLYDEQYFGPGTRLTVT.